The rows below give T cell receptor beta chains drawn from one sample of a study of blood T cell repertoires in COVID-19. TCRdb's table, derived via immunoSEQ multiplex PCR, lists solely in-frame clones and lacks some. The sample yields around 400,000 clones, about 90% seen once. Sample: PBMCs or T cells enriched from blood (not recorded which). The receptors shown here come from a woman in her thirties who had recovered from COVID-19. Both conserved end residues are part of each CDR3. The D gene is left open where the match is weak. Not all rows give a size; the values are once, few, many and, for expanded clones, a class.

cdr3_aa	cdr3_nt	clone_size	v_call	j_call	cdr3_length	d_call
CASSDNSGTGTDTQYF	TGTGCCAGCAGCGACAACAGCGGTACGGGCACAGATACGCAGTATTTT	.	TRBV9	TRBJ2-3	16	.
CASSTGGGSNQPQHF	TGTGCCAGCTCAACAGGGGGGGGTAGCAATCAGCCCCAGCATTTT	.	TRBV18	TRBJ1-5	15	TRBD1
CASSPGLAGLTYEQYF	TGCGCCAGCAGCCCCGGACTAGCGGGACTTACCTACGAGCAGTACTTC	.	TRBV5-1	TRBJ2-7	16	TRBD2
CASSRGRAVTDTQYF	TGTGCCAGCAGTCGGGGGAGGGCGGTCACAGATACGCAGTATTTT	.	TRBV11-2	TRBJ2-3	15	TRBD2
CASSLTAYNEQFF	TGTGCCAGCAGCTTGACAGCCTACAATGAGCAGTTCTTC	.	TRBV5-5	TRBJ2-1	13	.
CAISESSQGVMNTEAFF	TGTGCCATCAGTGAGTCGAGCCAGGGTGTAATGAACACTGAAGCTTTCTTT	.	TRBV10-3	TRBJ1-1	17	.
CASSGGDVTEAFF	TGCGCCAGCAGTGGGGGGGATGTGACTGAAGCTTTCTTT	.	TRBV10-2	TRBJ1-1	13	.
CASSLSGDQPQHF	TGTGCCAGCAGCTTGTCAGGGGACCAGCCCCAGCATTTT	.	TRBV7-2	TRBJ1-5	13	.
CASSLSLAGHNEQFF	TGTGCCAGCAGCTTATCACTAGCGGGCCACAATGAGCAGTTCTTC	.	TRBV7-2	TRBJ2-1	15	TRBD2
CASTSGGDARRPQHF	TGTGCCAGTACCTCGGGGGGGGATGCCCGTCGGCCCCAGCATTTT	.	TRBV19	TRBJ1-5	15	.
CASSLAWGTSGASEQFF	TGTGCCAGCAGCTTAGCCTGGGGTACTAGCGGGGCCTCGGAGCAGTTCTTC	.	TRBV7-8	TRBJ2-1	17	TRBD2
CASSLSPGQGGENTEAFF	TGTGCCAGCAGCTTATCCCCCGGACAGGGGGGGGAGAACACTGAAGCTTTCTTT	.	TRBV7-9	TRBJ1-1	18	TRBD1
CASSVEGQGNEKLFF	TGTGCCAGCAGCGTAGAGGGACAGGGAAATGAAAAACTGTTTTTT	.	TRBV9	TRBJ1-4	15	TRBD1
CAWSDGGRGTEAFF	TGTGCCTGGAGTGACGGTGGCAGGGGCACTGAAGCTTTCTTT	.	TRBV30	TRBJ1-1	14	.
CATSRDPISGANVLTF	TGTGCCACCAGCAGAGATCCCATTTCTGGGGCCAACGTCCTGACTTTC	.	TRBV15	TRBJ2-6	16	.
CASSRNRDSPLHF	TGTGCCAGCAGCCGAAACCGGGATTCACCCCTCCACTTT	.	TRBV6-5	TRBJ1-6	13	.
CASSLGGKGDEQYF	TGTGCCAGCAGTCTCGGGGGAAAAGGGGACGAGCAGTACTTC	.	TRBV6-5	TRBJ2-7	14	.
CASSSGQNQPQHF	TGTGCCAGCTCATCAGGCCAGAATCAGCCCCAGCATTTT	.	TRBV18	TRBJ1-5	13	.
CASSPEGGLYGYTF	TGTGCCAGCAGCCCGGAGGGGGGGCTCTATGGCTACACCTTC	.	TRBV5-4	TRBJ1-2	14	.
CASSFRRERSTDTQYF	TGTGCCAGTAGTTTTCGACGGGAGAGGAGCACAGATACGCAGTATTTT	.	TRBV19	TRBJ2-3	16	.
CASSYGGGGHDTQYF	TGTGCCAGCAGTTATGGCGGGGGGGGTCATGATACGCAGTATTTT	.	TRBV6-5	TRBJ2-3	15	TRBD2
CASRSTGVSGSSPLHF	TGCGCCAGCAGATCGACAGGGGTTTCGGGCAGTTCACCCCTCCACTTT	few	TRBV5-1	TRBJ1-6	16	TRBD1
CASSPGDRGGNQPQHF	TGTGCCAGCAGCCCAGGGGACAGGGGCGGCAATCAGCCCCAGCATTTT	.	TRBV5-8	TRBJ1-5	16	TRBD1
CASSWGTSLYEQYF	TGCGCCAGCAGCTGGGGGACTAGCCTTTACGAGCAGTACTTC	few	TRBV5-1	TRBJ2-7	14	TRBD2
CASSQRTGGQETQYF	TGTGCCAGCAGCCAGCGGACAGGTGGCCAAGAGACCCAGTACTTC	once	TRBV3-1/TRBV3-2	TRBJ2-5	15	TRBD1
CASRWEGVYEQYF	TGTGCCAGCAGGTGGGAGGGCGTCTACGAGCAGTACTTC	once	TRBV28	TRBJ2-7	13	TRBD2
CASSLLTGSNQPQHF	TGTGCCAGCAGTTTACTGACAGGGAGCAATCAGCCCCAGCATTTT	.	TRBV28	TRBJ1-5	15	TRBD1
CATSRGYPGLDTQETQYF	TGTGCCACCAGCAGAGGATACCCGGGACTAGACACCCAAGAGACCCAGTACTTC	.	TRBV15	TRBJ2-5	18	TRBD2
CASMRDRGPYEQYF	TGTGCCAGCATGAGGGACAGGGGTCCCTACGAGCAGTACTTC	.	TRBV28	TRBJ2-7	14	TRBD1
CASRPGQPNTEAFF	TGTGCCAGCAGACCCGGACAGCCGAACACTGAAGCTTTCTTT	.	TRBV6-5	TRBJ1-1	14	.
CASMGNSYEQYF	TGTGCCAGTATGGGCAATTCCTACGAGCAGTACTTC	.	TRBV19	TRBJ2-7	12	.
CASSPPAGEVVSSEQYF	TGTGCCAGCTCACCACCGGCGGGAGAAGTGGTGTCCTCCGAGCAGTACTTC	.	TRBV18	TRBJ2-7	17	TRBD2
CASSESLQGSRQFF	TGCGCCAGCAGTGAGTCACTCCAGGGTAGTCGGCAGTTCTTC	.	TRBV10-1	TRBJ2-1	14	.
CASSKVDTTYEQYF	TGTGCCAGCAGCAAAGTCGACACCACCTACGAGCAGTACTTC	.	TRBV21-1	TRBJ2-7	14	.
CASSHDRDRETYEQYF	TGTGCCAGCAGCCACGATCGGGACAGGGAGACCTACGAGCAGTACTTC	.	TRBV11-1	TRBJ2-7	16	TRBD1
CASSSSSGEQYF	TGTGCCAGCAGTAGTTCTTCAGGCGAGCAGTACTTC	.	TRBV27	TRBJ2-7	12	.
CASSQDRGQGAAEAFF	TGTGCCAGCAGCCAAGATCGGGGACAGGGGGCTGCTGAAGCTTTCTTT	.	TRBV14	TRBJ1-1	16	TRBD1
CATSRGTSGSNEQFF	TGTGCCACCAGTAGAGGAACTAGCGGGAGCAATGAGCAGTTCTTC	.	TRBV24-1	TRBJ2-1	15	TRBD2
CASRDTPTDYGYTF	TGTGCCAGTAGGGACACTCCGACAGACTATGGCTACACCTTC	.	TRBV3-1/TRBV3-2	TRBJ1-2	14	.
CASSLQGVGGNQPQHF	TGCGCCAGCAGCCTACAGGGGGTCGGGGGCAATCAGCCCCAGCATTTT	.	TRBV10-2	TRBJ1-5	16	TRBD1
CSVGGGTKNIQYF	TGCAGCGTTGGGGGAGGTACCAAAAACATTCAGTACTTC	.	TRBV29-1	TRBJ2-4	13	.
CASSLTGFELFF	TGTGCCAGCAGTTTAACAGGCTTCGAGCTGTTTTTT	once	TRBV28	TRBJ2-2	12	.
CASSLGREGEKLFF	TGTGCCAGCAGCTTAGGGCGGGAAGGTGAAAAACTGTTTTTT	once	TRBV7-9	TRBJ1-4	14	.
CPGSPPGQKANNYGYTF	TGTCCTGGGAGCCCTCCGGGACAGAAAGCGAACAACTATGGCTACACCTTC	.	TRBV22-1	TRBJ1-2	17	.
CASSQAGNQQFF	TGTGCCAGCAGCCAGGCGGGGAACCAGCAGTTCTTC	once	TRBV4-2	TRBJ2-1	12	.
CASRRTGENTEAFF	TGTGCCAGCAGACGGACAGGGGAGAACACTGAAGCTTTCTTT	.	TRBV2	TRBJ1-1	14	TRBD1
CASSLEGTGVIHF	TGTGCCAGCAGCTTAGAGGGGACAGGGGTTATCCACTTT	.	TRBV7-9	TRBJ1-6	13	TRBD1
CAINPLLNTEAFF	TGTGCCATTAACCCCCTACTGAACACTGAAGCTTTCTTT	.	TRBV6-5	TRBJ1-1	13	.
CASSISAVPYEQYF	TGTGCCAGTAGTATTTCGGCGGTCCCCTACGAGCAGTACTTC	once	TRBV19	TRBJ2-7	14	.
CASSSVADTTDTQYF	TGTGCCAGCAGCTCAGTAGCGGATACCACAGATACGCAGTATTTT	.	TRBV7-3	TRBJ2-3	15	.
CASSLRLAGGPQYF	TGTGCCAGCAGTTTACGACTAGCGGGAGGCCCCCAGTACTTC	once	TRBV27	TRBJ2-5	14	TRBD2
CASSSGEAGYGYTF	TGTGCCAGCAGTTCCGGGGAGGCGGGGTATGGCTACACCTTC	.	TRBV28	TRBJ1-2	14	.
CASSFAATTNEKLFF	TGTGCCAGCAGCTTCGCGGCAACAACTAATGAAAAACTGTTTTTT	.	TRBV7-2	TRBJ1-4	15	.
CASSSSGDYEQYF	TGTGCCAGCAGCAGTAGCGGGGACTACGAGCAGTACTTC	.	TRBV9	TRBJ2-7	13	TRBD2
CASGLGSNGRGSNEQFF	TGTGCTAGTGGTTTGGGTTCTAATGGCAGGGGATCGAATGAGCAGTTCTTC	.	TRBV12-5	TRBJ2-1	17	.